One sample yielded the 26 T cell receptor beta chains listed below, sequenced in a study of T cell changes during pregnancy in multiple sclerosis. This table comes from immunoSEQ multiplex PCR, and its TCRdb copy is limited to in-frame clones, with some not included. The table lists more than 40,000 clones, 75% to 95% of them singletons. The source was CD8+ T cells from peripheral blood mononuclear cells, collected after pregnancy. The receptors here all came from a female donor with multiple sclerosis, enrolled in a pregnancy study.

The chain has TRBV6-6 and TRBJ1-1; possible D gene TRBD1, 5 bases. The CDR3 length is 14 residues. The V gene lost 0 bases and the J gene lost 5 bases, with 10 bases spanning the gap. The germline V gene encodes CDR1 MNHNY and CDR2 SVGAGI (reference sequence). CDR3 nucleotide sequence: TGTGCCAGCAGTTACTCGCGGGGCGCTACTGAAGCTTTCTTT. This codes for CASSYSRGATEAFF.

The rearrangement links TRBV5-1 to TRBJ2-7; 7 nucleotides match TRBD1. There are 15 residues in the CDR3. V lost 4 bases to trimming and J lost 7 bases; unmatched junction nucleotides: 14. Germline V gene data show CDR1 as SGHRS and CDR2 as YFSETQ. This chain's CDR3 is CASSVNRGLTEEQYF. CDR3 in DNA: TGCGCCAGCAGCGTAAACAGGGGTTTAACTGAGGAGCAGTACTTC.

The chain employs TRBV7-2 and TRBJ2-7; the D is unclear. Germline V CDR1 and CDR2: SGHTA, FQGNSA. This CDR3 comprises 11 residues. Trimming took 9 bases from V and 2 from J, leaving 8 bases between them. The CDR3 bases are TGTGCCAGTAACAGAGCCTACGAGCAGTACTTC. Residues: CASNRAYEQYF.

The chain couples TRBV7-9 to TRBJ2-3; D perhaps matches TRBD1 (6 bases). With 5 bases removed from V and 2 bases from J, the gap between germline ends came to 14 bases. The germline gives CDR1 SEHNR, CDR2 FQNEAQ (reference sequence). The CDR3 loop spans 15 amino acids. This CDR3 is CASSQGQGDTDTQYF. CDR3 coding DNA: TGTGCCAGCAGCCAGGGGCAGGGTGACACAGATACGCAGTATTTT.

This chain uses TRBV19 with TRBJ2-7; D gene unclear. Germline V gene lookup returns CDR1 LNHDA and CDR2 SQIVND (reference sequence). The CDR3 covers 14 residues. Trimming took 1 base from V and 0 from J, leaving 7 bases between them. CDR3: CASSIASSSYEQYF. The DNA of the CDR3 is TGTGCCAGTAGTATAGCCTCGAGCTCCTACGAGCAGTACTTC. The entire variable domain, with the rest obtained from reference TRBV19 and TRBJ2-7, is as follows: DGGITQSPKYLFRKEGQNVTLSCEQNLNHDAMYWYRQDPGQGLRLIYYSQIVNDFQKGDIAEGYSVSREKKESFPLTVTSAQKNPTAFYLCASSIASSSYEQYFGPGTRLTVT.

V usage is TRBV2 and J usage is TRBJ1-2, with 8 bases aligning to TRBD1. Germline V CDR1 and CDR2: SNHLY, FYNNEI. With 3 bases clipped from V and 4 bases from J, the junction kept 7 bases outside the gene matches. This CDR3 has 15 residues. CDR3 coding DNA: TGTGCCAGCAGTGATGTCCAGGGGGCTCGCTATGGCTACACCTTC. It translates to CASSDVQGARYGYTF. The full variable domain, completed using reference TRBV2 and TRBJ1-2, is EPEVTQTPSHQVTQMGQEVILRCVPISNHLYFYWYRQILGQKVEFLVSFYNNEISEKSEIFDDQFSVERPDGSNFTLKIRSTKLEDSAMYFCASSDVQGARYGYTFGSGTRLTVV.

This clone has only one observation. The chain links TRBV19 to TRBJ2-1; 8 positions agree with TRBD1. Trimming removed 11 bases from V and 5 bases from J; junction bases left unmatched: 5. The CDR3 has 12 residues. CDR1 is LNHDA, CDR2 SQIVND, per germline (reference sequence). The CDR3 DNA is TGTGCCTCCGGACAGGGAGACAATGAGCAGTTCTTC. Translating it yields CASGQGDNEQFF.

This clone appeared once. The chain carries TRBV27 and TRBJ2-1; the D gene is possibly TRBD2 (5 bases). CDR1 and CDR2 (germline): MNHEY, SMNVEV (reference sequence). The CDR3 is made up of 11 amino acids. Trimming shortened V by 8 bases and J by 4 bases, and 6 bases separated the two germline ends. CDR3 protein: CASGEYNEQFF. In DNA, the CDR3 is TGTGCCAGCGGGGAGTACAATGAGCAGTTCTTC.

The chain carries TRBV7-2 and TRBJ2-7; no clear D. CDR3 length: 13 amino acids. In germline, CDR1 is SGHTA, CDR2 FQGNSA. V was clipped by 1 base and J by 0 bases, with 4 bases between them. CDR3 DNA sequence: TGTGCCAGCAGCTTAGACTACTCCTACGAGCAGTACTTC. Translation gives CASSLDYSYEQYF.

The V and J genes are TRBV27 and TRBJ2-1; unclear D gene. The CDR3 extends over 12 amino acids. Trimming took off 5 bases at V and 7 bases at J, with 9 bases between the two ends. Looked up from germline, CDR1 is MNHEY and CDR2 is SMNVEV (reference sequence). CDR3 protein: CASSPRWNEQFF. CDR3 nucleotide sequence: TGTGCCAGCAGTCCCAGGTGGAATGAGCAGTTCTTC.

The chain couples TRBV19 to TRBJ2-3, with D perhaps matching TRBD1 (5 bases). The length of the CDR3 is 18 residues. V shed 0 bases and J shed 2 bases, with 18 bases lying between them. Germline V gene sequence: CDR1 LNHDA, CDR2 SQIVND (reference sequence). The CDR3 loop is CASSIDRVYSKDTDTQYF. The CDR3 DNA reads as TGTGCCAGTAGTATAGACAGGGTTTATAGTAAAGACACAGATACGCAGTATTTT.

The gene calls are TRBV7-9 and TRBJ2-1; D possibly corresponds to TRBD2 (6 bases). The CDR3 is made up of 15 amino acids. V was pared by 1 base and J by 7 bases, with 14 bases between. CDR1 is SEHNR, CDR2 FQNEAQ, per germline (reference sequence). CDR3 residues: CASSLVGDLFNEQFF. Here the CDR3 DNA reads TGTGCCAGCAGCTTAGTCGGGGACTTGTTTAATGAGCAGTTCTTC.

V is TRBV9 and J is TRBJ2-3, with TRBD1 identical over 10 bases. The length of the CDR3 is 17 residues. From germline, CDR1 is SGDLS and CDR2 YYNGEE. The J segment lost 0 bases and the V segment lost 4 bases, leaving 8 bases of the junction unmatched. CDR3 protein: CASSPRDRGASTDTQYF. CDR3 DNA sequence: TGTGCCAGCAGCCCCCGGGACAGGGGAGCGAGCACAGATACGCAGTATTTT. Full variable domain (outside the CDR3, taken from reference TRBV9 and TRBJ2-3): DSGVTQTPKHLITATGQRVTLRCSPRSGDLSVYWYQQSLDQGLQFLIQYYNGEERAKGNILERFSAQQFPDLHSELNLSSLELGDSALYFCASSPRDRGASTDTQYFGPGTRLTVL.

This sequence joins TRBV19 and TRBJ2-1, with 12 bases that match TRBD2. Germline V gene sequence: CDR1 LNHDA, CDR2 SQIVND (reference sequence). The CDR3 length is 13 residues. J lost 10 bases, V lost 8 bases, and 6 bases had no gene match. The CDR3 DNA sequence: TGTGCCAGTCTAGCGGGAGGGCCGGAGGAGCAGTTCTTC. Its protein is CASLAGGPEEQFF.

J is TRBJ2-3 and V is TRBV11-1, with 8 nucleotides matching TRBD1. This CDR3 has 15 residues. Per the germline V gene, CDR1 is SGHAT and CDR2 is FQDESV (reference sequence). V trimming: 0 bases; J trimming: 4 bases; junction bases outside the gene matches: 3. CDR3 nucleotide sequence: TGTGCCAGCAGCTTAGCCGACAGGGGATCAGATACGCAGTATTTT. Translated, it gives CASSLADRGSDTQYF.

The chain combines TRBV19 with TRBJ2-7, with a possible D match to TRBD2 (5 bases). There are 13 residues in the CDR3. V lost 0 bases and J 3 bases, leaving 6 bases between the germline ends. Per germline, CDR1 LNHDA and CDR2 SQIVND (reference sequence). The DNA of the CDR3 is TGTGCCAGTAGTATAGATGCGGGCTACGAGCAGTACTTC. This gives the protein CASSIDAGYEQYF.

The V gene is TRBV7-4, the J gene TRBJ2-7; 15 bases line up with TRBD2. Germline assignment: CDR1 SGHVT and CDR2 SQSDAQ. CDR3 length: 19 residues. After removal of 2 bases from V and 0 bases from J, the junction contained 8 bases not matched to a gene. The CDR3 is CASSLMSGLAGGYSYEQYF. CDR3 bases: TGTGCCAGCAGCTTAATGTCGGGACTAGCGGGAGGTTACTCCTACGAGCAGTACTTC.

The chain joins TRBV7-9 to TRBJ2-1; perhaps TRBD2 as D (6 bases). CDR1 is SEHNR and CDR2 is FQNEAQ in the germline V gene (reference sequence). V was cut by 4 bases and J by 4 bases, with 20 bases left in between. This CDR3 is built from 17 residues. The CDR3 sequence: CASSSSIAEAHYNEQFF. DNA for the CDR3: TGTGCCAGCAGCTCTTCCATAGCGGAAGCCCATTACAATGAGCAGTTCTTC.

This clone turned up a few times. The V call is TRBV19, the J call TRBJ2-5; the D is unclear. V lost 6 bases, J lost 5 bases, and 13 bases lay in between. Germline loops: CDR1 LNHDA, CDR2 SQIVND (reference sequence). This CDR3 contains 13 residues. The CDR3 loop is CASRVPAGETQYF. The CDR3 DNA reads TGTGCCAGTAGGGTCCCCGCCGGGGAGACCCAGTACTTC.

This chain uses TRBV9 with TRBJ2-1, with D perhaps matching TRBD2 (6 bases). CDR3 length: 13 amino acids. V was cut by 2 bases and J by 14 bases, with 17 bases left in between. From germline, CDR1 is SGDLS and CDR2 YYNGEE. CDR3 DNA sequence: TGTGCCAGCAGCGTGGGACTCCAGGACGGAGAGTTCTTC. Its protein is CASSVGLQDGEFF.

The chain is built from TRBV14 and TRBJ2-1, with 7 bases lining up with TRBD2. V lost 1 base to trimming and J lost 0 bases; unmatched junction nucleotides: 3. This CDR3 comprises 16 residues. CDR1 is SGHDN and CDR2 is FVKESK in the germline V gene. In DNA, the CDR3 is TGTGCCAGCAGCCAAGGAGCGGGACGCTCCTACAATGAGCAGTTCTTC. Its translation: CASSQGAGRSYNEQFF.

The chain recombines TRBV13 with TRBJ1-1, with D hard to call. Germline values: CDR1 PRHDT, CDR2 FYEKMQ (reference sequence). This CDR3 contains 14 residues. Trimming shortened V by 6 bases and J by 1 base, and 12 bases separated the two germline ends. CDR3 loop: CASSDGERNTEAFF. DNA of the CDR3: TGTGCCAGCAGTGACGGGGAGAGGAACACTGAAGCTTTCTTT.

The chain joins TRBV27 to TRBJ2-7; TRBD2 matches 8 bases. Germline trimming cut 6 bases from V and 1 base from J; bases unmatched to any gene: 8. CDR1 is MNHEY, CDR2 SMNVEV, per germline (reference sequence). The CDR3 is made up of 15 amino acids. This CDR3 is CASSLAGRSSYEQYF. The CDR3 nucleotides are TGTGCCAGCAGCCTAGCGGGTCGGAGTTCCTACGAGCAGTACTTC.

J is TRBJ2-3 and V is TRBV7-2; 8 nucleotides agree with TRBD2. Germline CDR1 reads SGHTA; CDR2 reads FQGNSA. This CDR3 has 15 amino acids. Trimming took 1 base from V and 1 from J; bases not matched to a gene: 1. CDR3 DNA: TGTGCCAGCAGCTTAGTCGGGGGGGGCACAGATACGCAGTATTTT. This codes for CASSLVGGGTDTQYF.

V gene TRBV15 combines with J gene TRBJ2-5; 7 positions match TRBD2. The V segment lost 0 bases and the J segment 5 bases; nucleotides outside the gene matches: 15. The CDR3 is 18 residues long. The germline V gene encodes CDR1 LNHNV and CDR2 YYDKDF (reference sequence). CDR3 loop: CATSREGLPINLGETQYF. CDR3 bases: TGTGCCACCAGCAGAGAGGGACTACCTATAAACCTGGGGGAGACCCAGTACTTC.

The rearrangement links TRBV5-4 to TRBJ2-7; 9 positions match TRBD1. The CDR3 has 15 amino acids. CDR1 SGHNT and CDR2 YYREEE come from the germline V gene (reference sequence). The J segment lost 3 bases and the V segment lost 3 bases, leaving 7 bases of the junction unmatched. CDR3 loop: CASSSGTGPFYEQYF. In nucleotides, the CDR3 is TGTGCCAGCAGCTCCGGGACAGGGCCATTCTACGAGCAGTACTTC.